What follows are 29 T cell receptor beta chains derived from one specimen sequenced in a study of T-cell memory formation after mild COVID-19. TCRdb used MiXCR to reprocess the 5' RACE reads, holding one entry per CDR3 protein. The sample lists 450,000 to 700,000 distinct CDR3 sequences, 18% occurring once. Sequencing was done on a sample of PBMCs or a T cell subset sorted from them (not recorded which). These TCRs come from an adult woman who had mild COVID-19 (a few samples of this study predate the infection). Cell type and time point are not known.

The chain couples TRBV29-1 to TRBJ1-1; the D is unclear. Trimming pared 3 bases from V and 1 base from J, leaving 9 bases between. The CDR3 is made up of 13 amino acids. The germline gives CDR1 SQVTM, CDR2 ANQGSEA. DNA of the CDR3: TGCAGCGTTGAGGAGGCGAGGAACACTGAAGCTTTCTTT. This encodes CSVEEARNTEAFF.

This clonotype was observed a handful of times. V usage is TRBV6-2 or TRBV6-3 and J usage is TRBJ2-5; no clear D. The germline gives CDR1 MNHEY, CDR2 SVGEGT. V was clipped by 8 bases and J by 1 base, with 11 bases between them. The CDR3 sequence is 13 residues long. CDR3 sequence: CASSPSAQETQYF. The CDR3, as DNA: TGTGCCAGCTCCCCCAGCGCCCAAGAGACCCAGTACTTC.

The chain links TRBV2 to TRBJ2-3; tentative D call: TRBD2 (6 bases). The CDR3 is made up of 15 amino acids. Germline CDR1 is SNHLY and CDR2 is FYNNEI. V gave up 6 bases and J gave up 1 base, with 14 bases separating them. The CDR3 loop reads CASSDSSARTDTQYF. For the CDR3, the DNA is TGTGCCAGCAGCGATTCTAGCGCGCGCACAGATACGCAGTATTTT.

The CDR3 reads CASSGQGANTDTQYF. CDR3 nucleotides: TGCGCCAGCAGCGGACAGGGGGCGAACACAGATACGCAGTATTTT. The gene calls are TRBV5-1 and TRBJ2-3, with TRBD1 identical over 11 bases. The ends lost 4 bases at V and 2 bases at J; junction bases unmatched: 3. The CDR3 consists of 15 residues. Looked up from germline, CDR1 is SGHRS and CDR2 is YFSETQ. Full variable domain (missing parts from reference TRBV5-1 and TRBJ2-3): KAGVTQTPRYLIKTRGQQVTLSCSPISGHRSVSWYQQTPGQGLQFLFEYFSETQRNKGNFPGRFSGRQFSNSRSEMNVSTLELGDSALYLCASSGQGANTDTQYFGPGTRLTVL.

This clonotype was detected a few times. The chain links TRBV7-9 to TRBJ2-3; 13 bases are shared with TRBD2. Germline V gives CDR1 SEHNR, CDR2 FQNEAQ (reference sequence). The CDR3 spans 18 residues. The V segment lost 6 bases and the J segment 3 bases; nucleotides outside the gene matches: 12. Here the CDR3 reads CASRPTSGRAMETDTQYF. The CDR3 region has the DNA TGTGCCAGCAGACCCACTAGCGGGAGGGCCATGGAGACAGATACGCAGTATTTT. The entire variable domain, with the rest obtained from reference TRBV7-9 and TRBJ2-3, is as follows: DTGVSQNPRHKITKRGQNVTFRCDPISEHNRLYWYRQTLGQGPEFLTYFQNEAQLEKSRLLSDRFSAERPKGSFSTLEIQRTEQGDSAMYLCASRPTSGRAMETDTQYFGPGTRLTVL.

This chain connects TRBV7-9 to TRBJ2-3, with 7 bases lining up with TRBD1. Germline CDR1 SEHNR, CDR2 FQNEAQ (reference sequence). The CDR3 runs to 17 residues. V lost 5 bases, J lost 4 bases, and 15 bases stayed unmatched. CDR3 DNA sequence: TGTGCCAGCAGCCCACCCTTCGGTACAGGGGTGGCAGATACGCAGTATTTT. As protein: CASSPPFGTGVADTQYF.

This clonotype has a handful of counts. This CDR3 reads CSARAQTGKSYGYTF. CDR3 in DNA: TGCAGTGCTAGAGCTCAGACAGGGAAGTCCTATGGCTACACCTTC. The rearrangement joins TRBV20-1 to TRBJ1-2, with 7 nucleotides matching TRBD1. Per germline, CDR1 DFQATT and CDR2 SNEGSKA (reference sequence). J gave up 4 bases and V 1 base, and 9 bases lay outside the gene matches. The CDR3 extends over 15 amino acids.

This clonotype was recorded a few times. The chain uses TRBV12-3 or TRBV12-4 and TRBJ1-1; D may be TRBD1 (6 bases). The CDR3 has 14 residues. Trimming cost V 6 bases and J 4 bases, with 15 bases left between them. The CDR3 DNA follows: TGTGCCAGCAGCCCCCAACAGGGCGGCACTGAAGCTTTCTTT. As protein: CASSPQQGGTEAFF.

The chain couples TRBV14 to TRBJ2-1; D is unclear. CDR1 and CDR2 (germline): SGHDN, FVKESK. The CDR3 is 15 amino acids. Trimming took off 1 base at V and 6 bases at J, with 13 bases between the two ends. The CDR3 here is CASSQVGDAFNEQFF. The CDR3 DNA sequence: TGTGCCAGCAGCCAAGTGGGCGACGCCTTCAATGAGCAGTTCTTC.

This clonotype has only a few counts. This chain connects TRBV18 to TRBJ1-1; 11 nucleotides line up with TRBD1. CDR3 size: 16 residues. Germline lookup yields CDR1 KGHSH and CDR2 LQKENI. Losses at the gene ends were 3 bases for V and 5 bases for J; bases not matched to a gene: 8. The DNA for the CDR3 is TGTGCCAGCTCACCCCGGGACAGGGGGAGGGGGACTGAAGCTTTCTTT. Residues: CASSPRDRGRGTEAFF.

This chain joins TRBV4-1 and TRBJ2-1, with 10 bases fitting TRBD1. V lost 3 bases and J lost 8; bases outside the gene matches: 10. CDR1 and CDR2 from the germline V gene are MGHRA and YSYEKL. CDR3 length equals 16 residues. CDR3 sequence: CASSHSRTGGIDEQFF. CDR3 in DNA: TGCGCCAGCAGCCATTCGAGGACAGGGGGGATCGATGAGCAGTTCTTC.

In this sample, this clonotype turned up a few times. The chain employs TRBV20-1 and TRBJ2-3; 9 bases align to TRBD1. This CDR3 spans 14 amino acids. CDR1 and CDR2 from the germline V gene are DFQATT and SNEGSKA (reference sequence). V gave up 3 bases and J gave up 1 base; unmatched junction bases: 2. The CDR3 region has the DNA TGCAGTGCTAGCCGGGACAGGGGCACAGATACGCAGTATTTT. Translating gives CSASRDRGTDTQYF.

This clonotype has a handful of counts. The chain uses TRBV5-1 and TRBJ1-2; 7 bases line up with TRBD1. The CDR3 has 15 residues. The V gene's germline CDR1 is SGHRS and CDR2 YFSETQ. V trimming: 0 bases; J trimming: 6 bases; junction bases outside the gene matches: 8. The CDR3 nucleotides are TGCGCCAGCAGCTTGGACAGGGGACCTACCGATGGCTACACCTTC. Translation: CASSLDRGPTDGYTF.

This clonotype was counted a few times. V gene TRBV6-6 combines with J gene TRBJ1-3; 9 nucleotides align to TRBD1. The CDR3 runs to 17 residues. The V gene end was trimmed by 0 bases and the J gene end by 0 bases; junction bases not matched to a gene: 3. Germline-derived CDR1 and CDR2 are MNHNY and SVGAGI (reference sequence). The CDR3 nucleotides read TGTGCCAGCAGTTACTCGCACAGGGGGCTCTCTGGAAACACCATATATTTT. Its translation: CASSYSHRGLSGNTIYF.

This clonotype was picked up a small number of times. V gene TRBV20-1 combines with J gene TRBJ2-2, with 9 bases identical to TRBD2. Germline CDR1 reads DFQATT; CDR2 reads SNEGSKA (reference sequence). This CDR3 is built from 14 residues. Germline trimming cut 5 bases from V and 4 bases from J; bases unmatched to any gene: 5. The CDR3 DNA follows: TGCAGTGCTGCCCCAGCGGGGGGCACCGGGGAGCTGTTTTTT. This gives the protein CSAAPAGGTGELFF.

V is TRBV3-1 and J is TRBJ2-1; D is unresolved. This CDR3 spans 13 amino acids. V was trimmed by 2 bases and J by 15 bases, leaving 17 bases between them. CDR1 and CDR2 (germline): LGHDT, YNNKEL (reference sequence). The CDR3 region is CASSQRPARGLFF. The CDR3 coding sequence is TGTGCCAGCAGCCAAAGACCGGCCCGAGGTCTGTTCTTC.

This clonotype was recorded a few times. This rearrangement joins TRBV7-3 to TRBJ2-7; 11 nucleotides align to TRBD2. J lost 2 bases, V lost 5 bases, and 5 bases had no gene match. This CDR3 has 15 residues. Germline V gene data show CDR1 as SGHTA and CDR2 as FQGTGA. In DNA, the CDR3 is TGTGCCAGCAGCGCAGGGACTAGCGGCACCTACGAGCAGTACTTC. Translated, it gives CASSAGTSGTYEQYF. The variable domain in full, with the rest retrieved from reference TRBV7-3 and TRBJ2-7, is GAGVSQTPSNKVTEKGKYVELRCDPISGHTALYWYRQSLGQGPEFLIYFQGTGAADDSGLPNDRFFAVRPEGSVSTLKIQRTERGDSAVYLCASSAGTSGTYEQYFGPGTRLTVT.

CDR3 sequence (DNA): TGTGCCACCAGTGATTTTCCGACAGGGCGGGGTAGCGGGGAGCTGTTTTTT. Amino acids: CATSDFPTGRGSGELFF. V is TRBV24-1 and J is TRBJ2-2; D might be TRBD1 (7 bases). The germline V gene encodes CDR1 KGHDR and CDR2 SFDVKD. CDR3 size: 17 residues. The V gene lost 1 base and the J gene lost 7 bases, with 18 bases spanning the gap.

This chain uses TRBV9 with TRBJ2-7; D unresolved. CDR1 is SGDLS, CDR2 YYNGEE, per germline. Trimming stripped 4 bases from V and 2 bases from J, with 10 bases between. The CDR3 contains 13 residues. The CDR3 DNA is TGTGCCAGCAGCTATGGGGAAGCCTACGAGCAGTACTTC. This encodes CASSYGEAYEQYF.

This clonotype was counted a few times. This chain uses TRBV20-1 with TRBJ1-2; possible D gene TRBD1, 5 bases. Trimming removed 3 bases at V and 8 bases at J, with 16 bases between. This CDR3 has 13 residues. Germline CDR1 reads DFQATT; CDR2 reads SNEGSKA (reference sequence). CDR3 bases: TGCAGTGCTAGGGGATGGGGGGGAGTCGGCTACACCTTC. As protein: CSARGWGGVGYTF.

This clonotype was seen more than once but under ten times. The chain combines TRBV3-1 with TRBJ2-7; D gene ambiguous. The CDR3 is made up of 13 amino acids. Germline V gene lookup returns CDR1 LGHDT and CDR2 YNNKEL (reference sequence). Trimming pared 3 bases from V and 6 bases from J, leaving 12 bases between. The CDR3 here is CASSHGVSREQYF. CDR3 nucleotide sequence: TGTGCCAGCAGCCATGGGGTTTCTCGCGAGCAGTACTTC.

This sequence joins TRBV6-2 or TRBV6-3 and TRBJ2-3; D remains unclear. The CDR3 contains 14 residues. The germline V gene encodes CDR1 MNHEY and CDR2 SVGEGT. Trimming removed 7 bases at V and 1 base at J, with 12 bases between. CDR3 amino acids: CASTRLYGTDTQYF. The CDR3 DNA is TGTGCCAGCACCCGACTTTACGGCACAGATACGCAGTATTTT.

The genes are TRBV7-9 and TRBJ2-7, with 8 bases identical to TRBD1. The germline V gene encodes CDR1 SEHNR and CDR2 FQNEAQ (reference sequence). Germline trimming cut 4 bases from V and 4 bases from J; bases unmatched to any gene: 21. This CDR3 has 19 residues. The CDR3 reads CASSSPTGVLQGRLYEQYF. CDR3 coding DNA: TGTGCCAGCAGCTCCCCGACAGGGGTTCTACAAGGGAGGCTTTACGAGCAGTACTTC.

Only a few counts were recorded for this clonotype. The chain uses TRBV4-1 and TRBJ2-7, with 7 positions matching TRBD2. CDR1 is MGHRA and CDR2 is YSYEKL in the germline V gene. The CDR3 loop spans 18 amino acids. Germline trimming cut 1 base from V and 0 bases from J; bases unmatched to any gene: 12. The CDR3 DNA follows: TGCGCCAGCAGCCAAGGACTAGCAAGTTCCTTCAGCTCCTACGAGCAGTACTTC. Protein product: CASSQGLASSFSSYEQYF.

Only a few counts were recorded for this clonotype. This chain connects TRBV7-2 to TRBJ2-3; either TRBD1 or TRBD2 may fit D (6 bases each). V was pared by 1 base and J by 10 bases, with 12 bases between. The germline CDR1 and CDR2 sequences are SGHTA and FQGNSA. The CDR3 covers 13 residues. CDR3 loop: CASSLGGGRPQYF. Here the CDR3 DNA reads TGTGCCAGCAGCTTAGGAGGGGGGCGGCCGCAGTATTTT.

The sample holds a few counts of this clonotype. The chain is built from TRBV6-1 and TRBJ1-5; no definite D call. V was shortened by 2 bases and J by 2 bases, with 10 bases between the two germline ends. The CDR3 spans 15 residues. From germline, CDR1 is MNHNS and CDR2 SASEGT. In DNA, the CDR3 is TGTGCCAGCAGTGAACTGGGCGGTGGCAATCAGCCCCAGCATTTT. Its protein product is CASSELGGGNQPQHF.

This clonotype came up a few times. The chain carries TRBV4-1 and TRBJ1-1; D unresolved. The CDR3 length is 15 residues. V lost 1 base, J lost 1 base, and 10 bases lay in between. The germline CDR1 and CDR2 sequences are MGHRA and YSYEKL. This chain's CDR3 is CASSQAGSGNTEAFF. In DNA form, the CDR3 reads TGCGCCAGCAGCCAAGCCGGGAGCGGGAACACTGAAGCTTTCTTT.

This rearrangement joins TRBV12-3 or TRBV12-4 to TRBJ2-5; 7 bases agree with TRBD2. Trimming at V came to 2 bases and at J to 5 bases, leaving 5 bases not matched to a gene. The CDR3 is 14 amino acids. The CDR3 loop is CASSLSAGSETQYF. In nucleotides, the CDR3 is TGTGCCAGCAGTTTATCAGCGGGAAGCGAGACCCAGTACTTC.

There are a few counts of this clonotype. The V and J genes are TRBV12-3 or TRBV12-4 and TRBJ2-5; 8 nucleotides match TRBD1. The CDR3 runs to 16 residues. V gave up 7 bases and J gave up 4 bases; unmatched junction bases: 14. CDR3: CASTSPRGRGGETQYF. The CDR3 DNA reads as TGTGCCAGCACTAGCCCCAGGGGGCGAGGTGGAGAGACCCAGTACTTC.